This T cell receptor (beta chain) was documented in a study of regulatory T cells in long-lasting Graves disease (TCRdb year 2021). Turning to the overall study: Patients with newly diagnosed Graves' disease had been on antithyroid drugs for under 3 months. TCR sequencing covered about 13 persistent and some 20 newly diagnosed Graves' disease patients, around 35 samples in total. The study took place in China and was registered as a clinical trial. Persistent Graves' disease patients were compared with newly diagnosed Graves' disease patients by peripheral blood TCR sequencing and RNA sequencing. Results and caveats for the whole study, not just this receptor: Sequencing and analysis were restricted to the TCR beta chain. Compared with newly diagnosed patients, patients with persistent Graves' disease had lower TCR Shannon entropy and fewer highly expanded clones, which suggests clonal expansion. TRBV28, TRBJ1-2 and TRBJ2-5 were preferentially used in persistent disease, while TRBV20-1 and TRBJ2-1 were favored in newly diagnosed disease. The authors acknowledged the small sample size as a limitation that may reduce accuracy. A larger number of public clonotypes was shared among persistent patients (around 2,700) than among newly diagnosed patients (more than 850). Only peripheral blood was studied, because thyroid tissue, the primary lesion, was inaccessible.

Libraries were prepared through multiplex PCR. The instrument given in TCRdb is Illumina HiSeq 4000. To build TCR beta libraries, CDR3 regions were amplified by Arm-PCR using iRepertoire HTBI primers. Before sequencing, the PCR products underwent gel purification. The published analysis was carried out like this. A total of 62 TRBV and 14 TRBJ segments were identified across samples and were used for gene usage analysis of CDR3 amino acid clonotypes. Filtered high-quality paired reads were merged into contigs using COPE and FqMerger. BLAST was used to align contigs to the IMGT TRBV, TRBD and TRBJ reference genes, and CDR3 was defined following IMGT. Clonotypes above 0.1% frequency were classified as highly expanded clones. Shannon entropy was used to measure repertoire diversity, and the Gini coefficient was used to measure V-J evenness. Public clonotypes were defined as clonotypes shared by more than one individual. TCRdb took the public reads, trimmed them with fastp at Q25, ran MiXCR for clone calling and kept in-frame beta chains. When rows share a CDR3 protein, they turn into one entry using the most common DNA and genes. The V and J calls and clone size are TCRdb's, not the authors'. The sample table shows roughly 530,000 distinct CDR3 sequences, and roughly a sixth are seen once. The ten largest clonotypes hold 25% of the sample.

This clonotype has a count of ten or more. Its antigen has not been determined. Qualities for individual bases were not recorded, and no much larger clone is one base off. This specimen's time point label, per the study, means: newly diagnosed GD, antithyroid drugs for less than 3 months. RNA was extracted from PBMCs in TRIzol for both TCR sequencing and RNA sequencing. Graves' disease was diagnosed according to American Thyroid Association guidelines. The patients came from an endocrinology department in Xi'an, China. Each patient gave approximately 8.8 milliliters of peripheral blood, collected in an EDTA anticoagulant tube. PBMCs were isolated by Ficoll Paque Plus density gradient separation without further T cell sorting. An Agilent 2100 Bioanalyzer and agarose gel were used to check RNA quality, and a NanoDrop 2000 was used to measure RNA concentration. A distance of 6 bases separates the germline ends of V and J, which lose 7 bases and 0 bases respectively. The CDR3 spans 12 residues, from the cysteine through the phenylalanine. Only CDR3 DNA remains: 36 bases, in frame from the first base. In the germline V gene, CDR1 corresponds to SNHLY and CDR2 to FYNNEI.

A further study also used this sample, focusing on T cells in Graves' hyperthyroidism and ophthalmopathy. From that second study: A patient counted as having stable Graves' hyperthyroidism if no progression to ophthalmopathy occurred over 18 months of follow-up. Hyperthyroidism patients were newly diagnosed, had a disease duration of under 2 months, and were aged 18 to 65 years. Exclusion was applied to patients with uncontrolled infections, other autoimmune diseases, pregnancy or lactation. Diagnoses relied on clinical symptoms, serum thyroxine and TRAb, thyroid ultrasound and orbital computed tomography. The first round of RT-PCR for the TCR CDR3 was performed with the HTBI primer set and the Qiagen OneStep RT-PCR kit. Most expanded thyroid clonotypes (frequency above 0.001) were also detected in blood, a finding suggesting that blood repertoires may reflect thyroid immune responses. A model built on a 13 V-J signature distinguished ophthalmopathy from stable hyperthyroidism, reaching about 88% sensitivity and about 81% specificity in cross-validation and 80%/75% in testing. In validation, progression to ophthalmopathy was predicted by the model with almost 71% sensitivity and around 75% specificity, a median of about 6 months before onset. A discovery cohort of about 96 patients, roughly 45 with Graves' ophthalmopathy and about 58 with stable Graves' hyperthyroidism, was used to find distinguishing TCR V-J signatures. Prospective prediction of ophthalmopathy was tested in an independent validation cohort consisting of 18 to 20 hyperthyroidism patients and around 16 patients who later progressed to ophthalmopathy. For training and testing, the 100 or so patients in the discovery cohort were randomly divided in a 7:3 ratio. In about 6 Graves' hyperthyroidism patients, the study also compared T-cell repertoires from thyroid tissue with T-cell repertoires from blood. Once sampling was done, hyperthyroidism patients were given methimazole at a starting dose of 30 mg daily, whereas ophthalmopathy patients were given high-dose intravenous methylprednisolone. Libraries were constructed in a second round of multiplex PCR, after which size selection and purification were carried out. Paired-end sequencing of the libraries was performed with 100 bp reads on an Illumina HiSeq2000. SOAPnuke was used to process the raw data, removing reads that contained adapters or uncalled bases, had a mean Phred below 15, or lacked an exact match to the constant primer or identifier. High-quality paired reads were merged with COPE v1.2.5, and unique nucleotide sequences were defined as clonotypes. MiTCR v1.1 was used to align clonotypes to the IMGT TRBV, TRBD and TRBJ reference segments. The analysis included only V-J combinations with a frequency above 0.0001, which together covered more than 99% of the repertoires. The TCS score was defined as F50 (clonal expansion) divided by E x V (chaos), with BLOSUM62-based TCRdist calculated between CDR3 peptides within each V-J. Welch's t-statistics and random forest reduced just over 500 V-J features to 13, which were used in a naive Bayes classifier (R e1071). No statistical method was used to set the sample size in advance, and investigators knew the group allocation. The paper reports TCR Vbeta CDR3 sequencing of over 120 peripheral blood samples: 40 or so ophthalmopathy, under 80 hyperthyroidism and some 17 progressor patients.

This chain joins TRBV2 to TRBJ2-5; TRBD2 is possibly the D segment (5 matching bases). The clonotype comes from a woman aged 35-60 years with Graves disease. Donor details come from another sample of the same person, matched by shared clones. Material: peripheral blood mononuclear cells (PBMCs), obtained at new diagnosis, from a patient treated with antithyroid drugs. The DNA sequence is TGTGCCAGCAAGAGGGACCAAGAGACCCAGTACTTC. It codes for CASKRDQETQYF.